The next 9 T cell receptor beta chains were all read from a single sample in a study of cytomegalovirus exposure and HLA in healthy donors. Vbeta (60) and Jbeta (13) primers were used in the PCR. Profiled with immunoSEQ multiplex PCR; TCRdb holds only in-frame clones, not every one. The table includes a few hundred thousand clones, about 93% detected once. Sequencing input: PBMCs. Every receptor here comes from a girl aged 2 to 9 in good health and CMV-seronegative.

The chain has TRBV2 and TRBJ1-1; perhaps TRBD1 as D (6 bases). V dropped 6 bases and J dropped 1 base, with 9 bases sitting between them. CDR3 length: 13 amino acids. Germline V CDR1 and CDR2: SNHLY, FYNNEI. The CDR3 nucleotides read TGTGCCAGCAGCGGACAGAGGAACACTGAAGCTTTCTTT. Translation gives CASSGQRNTEAFF.

The DNA of the CDR3 is TGCGCCAGCAGCCCCTTCCCCGCGGTAGGCTCCTACAATGAGCAGTTCTTC. Translation: CASSPFPAVGSYNEQFF. The chain joins TRBV4-1 to TRBJ2-1; no clear D. The CDR3 is 17 amino acids. Between the trimmed V and J ends, which lost 4 bases and 0 bases, there was a span of 16 bases. The V gene's germline CDR1 is MGHRA and CDR2 YSYEKL.

The V call is TRBV19, the J call TRBJ1-2; 12 bases match TRBD1. V was clipped by 3 bases and J by 6 bases; unmatched bases: 5. The CDR3 covers 15 residues. Germline V lookup: CDR1 LNHDA, CDR2 SQIVND (reference sequence). This CDR3 reads CASSIPGTGGNGYTF. CDR3 sequence (DNA): TGTGCCAGTAGTATCCCCGGGACAGGGGGCAATGGCTACACCTTC.

This chain connects TRBV30 to TRBJ1-2, with 10 bases fitting TRBD1. Unmatched junction bases numbered 10, after V lost 5 bases and J lost 4 bases. The germline CDR1 and CDR2 sequences are GTSNPN and SVGIG (reference sequence). The CDR3 has 15 residues. CDR3 nucleotides: TGTGCCTGGGGTGCAGCGGACAGGGGGGGCTATGGCTACACCTTC. Its translation is CAWGAADRGGYGYTF.

The gene calls are TRBV27 and TRBJ2-2; TRBD2 agrees at 12 bases. The length of the CDR3 is 21 residues. Trimming took 8 bases from V and 0 from J; bases not matched to a gene: 19. Germline V gene data show CDR1 as MNHEY and CDR2 as SMNVEV (reference sequence). The CDR3 is CASRRIPWTSGIIPNTGELFF. The CDR3 DNA reads as TGTGCCAGCCGGAGGATACCGTGGACTAGCGGGATTATTCCGAACACCGGGGAGCTGTTTTTT.

V usage is TRBV4-1 and J usage is TRBJ2-5, with 10 bases aligning to TRBD2. Germline loops: CDR1 MGHRA, CDR2 YSYEKL. The CDR3 runs to 15 residues. J lost 5 bases, V lost 4 bases, and 7 bases had no gene match. For the CDR3, the DNA is TGCGCCAGCAGCCGGCGAGCGGGAGGGCGGGAGACCCAGTACTTC. Protein sequence: CASSRRAGGRETQYF.

This clone came up a few times. This chain joins TRBV28 and TRBJ2-3, with no clear D. Trimming took 1 base from V and 9 from J, leaving 8 bases between them. The CDR3 is 12 residues long. Germline CDR1 is MDHEN and CDR2 is SYDVKM. The CDR3 is CASSLSSPTQYF. In DNA form, the CDR3 reads TGTGCCAGCAGTTTATCGAGCCCCACGCAGTATTTT.

The chain recombines TRBV5-1 with TRBJ2-3; 8 positions agree with TRBD2. Unmatched junction bases numbered 13, after V lost 1 base and J lost 0 bases. Germline V gene lookup returns CDR1 SGHRS and CDR2 YFSETQ. This CDR3 has 19 amino acids. The chain's CDR3 is CASSLIPSGGASSTDTQYF. For the CDR3, the DNA is TGCGCCAGCAGCTTGATCCCCAGCGGGGGCGCCTCTAGCACAGATACGCAGTATTTT.

This chain joins TRBV4-1 and TRBJ2-7, with D possibly matching TRBD1 (5 bases). V gave up 0 bases and J gave up 2 bases, with 23 bases separating them. Looked up from germline, CDR1 is MGHRA and CDR2 is YSYEKL. The CDR3 covers 19 residues. CDR3: CASSQDPKGPARAPYEQYF. In DNA, the CDR3 is TGCGCCAGCAGCCAAGATCCAAAGGGCCCTGCCAGGGCACCCTACGAGCAGTACTTC.